These 8 T cell receptor beta chains were all obtained from the same sample, sequenced in a study of technical replicates of blood from a handful of donors. Clones were sequenced by immunoSEQ multiplex PCR, and TCRdb holds only the in-frame ones, with some missing. The sample holds about 94,000 clones, 90% to 97% seen once. The sequenced material came from T cells isolated from PBMCs. Every receptor here comes from a human donor in good health.

The genes are TRBV7-9 and TRBJ1-5; D remains unclear. Germline V gene data show CDR1 as SEHNR and CDR2 as FQNEAQ (reference sequence). V was pared by 1 base and J by 9 bases, with 7 bases between. This CDR3 is built from 12 residues. The CDR3 DNA is TGTGCCAGCAGCTTAGTTGAGGGGCCCCAGCATTTT. Residues: CASSLVEGPQHF.

The chain joins TRBV28 to TRBJ1-1, with D possibly being TRBD1 (6 bases). The CDR3 is 15 amino acids. Germline V CDR1 and CDR2: MDHEN, SYDVKM. The ends were cut back, 5 bases at V and 5 bases at J, with 18 bases in the middle. CDR3 sequence reads: CASSTPTGRRTEAFF. The CDR3 region has the DNA TGTGCCAGCAGTACCCCGACAGGTAGAAGGACTGAAGCTTTCTTT.

This clone was counted a single time. The chain has TRBV16 and TRBJ2-7, with no clear D. Trimming shortened V by 4 bases and J by 3 bases, and 7 bases separated the two germline ends. Germline CDR1 and CDR2: KGHSY and FQNENV. This CDR3 spans 12 amino acids. This chain's CDR3 is CASSLLGYEQYF. In nucleotides, the CDR3 is TGTGCCAGCAGCCTCCTAGGCTACGAGCAGTACTTC.

This chain joins TRBV5-6 and TRBJ1-2; TRBD1 aligns across 7 bases. Trimming cost V 0 bases and J 9 bases; bases outside gene matches: 5. Germline assignment: CDR1 SGHDT and CDR2 YYEEEE. The CDR3 length is 13 residues. The CDR3: CASSLGQGGRYTF. The CDR3 coding sequence is TGTGCCAGCAGCTTGGGACAGGGAGGCCGCTACACCTTC.

The rearrangement joins TRBV5-1 to TRBJ1-1, with D hard to call. The ends were cut back, 0 bases at V and 11 bases at J, with 17 bases in the middle. CDR3 size: 14 residues. Germline lookup yields CDR1 SGHRS and CDR2 YFSETQ. The CDR3 region has the DNA TGCGCCAGCAGCTTGGAAGCAGGATCAAATGTGGCTTTCTTT. Amino acid sequence: CASSLEAGSNVAFF.

The V call is TRBV9, the J call TRBJ2-3, with TRBD1 matching over 8 bases. CDR3 length equals 16 residues. With 0 bases clipped from V and 6 bases from J, the junction kept 9 bases outside the gene matches. Germline V gene data show CDR1 as SGDLS and CDR2 as YYNGEE. CDR3 protein: CASSVEAGGWVDTQYF. The CDR3 DNA reads TGTGCCAGCAGCGTAGAGGCAGGGGGCTGGGTGGATACGCAGTATTTT.

The V gene is TRBV4-1, the J gene TRBJ2-1, with TRBD2 matching over 7 bases. The CDR3 extends over 16 amino acids. CDR1 is MGHRA and CDR2 is YSYEKL in the germline V gene. V lost 4 bases to trimming and J lost 0 bases; unmatched junction nucleotides: 6. The CDR3: CASSRPSGSSYNEQFF. CDR3 in DNA: TGCGCCAGCAGCCGCCCTAGCGGAAGCTCCTACAATGAGCAGTTCTTC.

The genes are TRBV27 and TRBJ2-3; no clear D. The CDR3 consists of 10 residues. Trimming shortened V by 10 bases and J by 6 bases, and 8 bases separated the two germline ends. CDR1 and CDR2 from the germline V gene are MNHEY and SMNVEV (reference sequence). The CDR3 loop reads CATLSDTQYF. The CDR3 nucleotides are TGTGCCACCCTGTCGGATACGCAGTATTTT.